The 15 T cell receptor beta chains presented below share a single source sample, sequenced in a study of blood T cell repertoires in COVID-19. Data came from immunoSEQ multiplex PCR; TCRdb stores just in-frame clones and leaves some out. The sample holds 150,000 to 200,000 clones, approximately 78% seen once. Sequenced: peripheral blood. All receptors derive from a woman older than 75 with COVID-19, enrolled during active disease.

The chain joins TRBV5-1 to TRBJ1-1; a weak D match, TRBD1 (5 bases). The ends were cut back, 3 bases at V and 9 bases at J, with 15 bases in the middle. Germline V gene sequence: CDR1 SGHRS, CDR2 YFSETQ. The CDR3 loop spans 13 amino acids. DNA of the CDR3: TGCGCCAGCAGCTCAACCGGGACTGCCAAAGCTTTCTTT. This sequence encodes CASSSTGTAKAFF.

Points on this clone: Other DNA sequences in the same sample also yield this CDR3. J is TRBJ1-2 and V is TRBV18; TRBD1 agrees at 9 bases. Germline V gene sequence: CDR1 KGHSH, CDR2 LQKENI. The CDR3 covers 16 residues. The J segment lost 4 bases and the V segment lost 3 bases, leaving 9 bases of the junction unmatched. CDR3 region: CASSPERTGDGYGYTF. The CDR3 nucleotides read TGTGCCAGCTCACCCGAGAGGACAGGGGACGGCTATGGCTACACCTTC.

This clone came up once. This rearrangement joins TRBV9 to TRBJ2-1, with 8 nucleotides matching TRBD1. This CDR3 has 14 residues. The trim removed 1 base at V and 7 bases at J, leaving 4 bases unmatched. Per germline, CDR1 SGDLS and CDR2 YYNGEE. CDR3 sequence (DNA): TGTGCCAGCAGCGTAATAGGACAGGGTAATGAGCAGTTCTTC. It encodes CASSVIGQGNEQFF.

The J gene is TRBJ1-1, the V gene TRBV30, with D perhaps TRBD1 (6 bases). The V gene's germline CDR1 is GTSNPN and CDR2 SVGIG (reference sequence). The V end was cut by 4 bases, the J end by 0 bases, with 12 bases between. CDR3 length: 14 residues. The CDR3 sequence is CAWNLGQLNTEAFF. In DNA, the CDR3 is TGTGCCTGGAACCTCGGACAGTTGAACACTGAAGCTTTCTTT.

The CDR3 is CASSDGAGGYTQETQYF. DNA for the CDR3: TGTGCCAGCAGTGATGGAGCGGGGGGGTACACACAAGAGACCCAGTACTTC. The chain carries TRBV6-1 and TRBJ2-5; TRBD2 matches at 10 bases. V shed 3 bases and J 2 bases; nucleotides not matched to a gene: 9. The V gene's germline CDR1 is MNHNS and CDR2 SASEGT. The CDR3 totals 17 residues.

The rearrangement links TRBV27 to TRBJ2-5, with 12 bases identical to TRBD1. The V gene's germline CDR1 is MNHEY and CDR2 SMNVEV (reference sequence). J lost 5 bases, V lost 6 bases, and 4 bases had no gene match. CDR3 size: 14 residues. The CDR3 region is CASSRDRGRETQYF. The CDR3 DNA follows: TGTGCCAGCAGCCGGGACAGGGGGCGGGAGACCCAGTACTTC.

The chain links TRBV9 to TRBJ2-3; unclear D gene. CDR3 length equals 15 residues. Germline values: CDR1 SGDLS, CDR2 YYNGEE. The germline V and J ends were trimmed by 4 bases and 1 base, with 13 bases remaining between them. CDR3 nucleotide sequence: TGTGCCAGCAGCCCCCGCCTTACGGGCACAGATACGCAGTATTTT. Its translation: CASSPRLTGTDTQYF.

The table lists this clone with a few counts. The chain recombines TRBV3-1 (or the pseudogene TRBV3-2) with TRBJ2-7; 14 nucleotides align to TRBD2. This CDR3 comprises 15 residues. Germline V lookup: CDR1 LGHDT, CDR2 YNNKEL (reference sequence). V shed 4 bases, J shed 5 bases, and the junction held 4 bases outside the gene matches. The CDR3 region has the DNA TGTGCCAGCAGCCCTGGACTAGCGGGAGGCCACGAGCAGTACTTC. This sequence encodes CASSPGLAGGHEQYF.

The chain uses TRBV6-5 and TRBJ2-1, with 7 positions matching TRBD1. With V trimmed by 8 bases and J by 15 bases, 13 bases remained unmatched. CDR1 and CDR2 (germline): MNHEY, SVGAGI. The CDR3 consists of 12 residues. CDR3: CASRRSRQGSFF. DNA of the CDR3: TGTGCCAGCCGACGGTCCCGACAGGGATCGTTCTTC.

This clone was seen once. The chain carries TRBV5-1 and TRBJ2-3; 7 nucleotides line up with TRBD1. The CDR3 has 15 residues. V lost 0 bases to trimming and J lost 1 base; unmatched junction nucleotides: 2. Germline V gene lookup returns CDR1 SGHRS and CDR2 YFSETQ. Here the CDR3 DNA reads TGCGCCAGCAGCTTGGGGACAGGAGGCACAGATACGCAGTATTTT. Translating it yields CASSLGTGGTDTQYF.

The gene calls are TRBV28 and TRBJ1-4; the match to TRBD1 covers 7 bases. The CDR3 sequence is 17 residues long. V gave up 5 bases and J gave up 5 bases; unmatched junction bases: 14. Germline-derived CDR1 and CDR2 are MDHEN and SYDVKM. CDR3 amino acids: CASSPTDPQGRNEKLFF. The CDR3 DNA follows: TGTGCCAGCAGTCCTACCGACCCACAGGGGAGAAATGAAAAACTGTTTTTT.

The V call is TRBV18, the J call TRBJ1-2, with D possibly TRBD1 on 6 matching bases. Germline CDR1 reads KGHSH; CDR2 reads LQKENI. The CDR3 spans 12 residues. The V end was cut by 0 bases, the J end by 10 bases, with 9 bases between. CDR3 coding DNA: TGTGCCAGCTCACCACCGGACAGAGTCTACACCTTC. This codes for CASSPPDRVYTF.

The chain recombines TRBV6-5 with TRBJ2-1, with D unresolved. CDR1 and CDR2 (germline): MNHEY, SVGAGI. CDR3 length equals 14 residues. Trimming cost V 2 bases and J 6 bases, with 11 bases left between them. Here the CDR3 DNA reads TGTGCCAGCAGTTACGGTCAGGCAATCAATGAGCAGTTCTTC. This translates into CASSYGQAINEQFF.

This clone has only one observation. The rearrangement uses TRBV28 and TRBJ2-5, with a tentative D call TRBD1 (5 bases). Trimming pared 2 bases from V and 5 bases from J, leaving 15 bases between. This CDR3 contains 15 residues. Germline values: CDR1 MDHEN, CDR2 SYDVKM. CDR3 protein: CASSLRGHIQETQYF. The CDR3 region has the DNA TGTGCCAGCAGTTTACGTGGACACATTCAGGAGACCCAGTACTTC.

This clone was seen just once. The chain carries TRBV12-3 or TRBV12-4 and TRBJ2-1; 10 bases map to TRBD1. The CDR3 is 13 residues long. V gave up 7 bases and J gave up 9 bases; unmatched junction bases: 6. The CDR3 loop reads CASTKTGGVEQFF. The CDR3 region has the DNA TGTGCCAGCACCAAGACAGGGGGCGTTGAGCAGTTCTTC.